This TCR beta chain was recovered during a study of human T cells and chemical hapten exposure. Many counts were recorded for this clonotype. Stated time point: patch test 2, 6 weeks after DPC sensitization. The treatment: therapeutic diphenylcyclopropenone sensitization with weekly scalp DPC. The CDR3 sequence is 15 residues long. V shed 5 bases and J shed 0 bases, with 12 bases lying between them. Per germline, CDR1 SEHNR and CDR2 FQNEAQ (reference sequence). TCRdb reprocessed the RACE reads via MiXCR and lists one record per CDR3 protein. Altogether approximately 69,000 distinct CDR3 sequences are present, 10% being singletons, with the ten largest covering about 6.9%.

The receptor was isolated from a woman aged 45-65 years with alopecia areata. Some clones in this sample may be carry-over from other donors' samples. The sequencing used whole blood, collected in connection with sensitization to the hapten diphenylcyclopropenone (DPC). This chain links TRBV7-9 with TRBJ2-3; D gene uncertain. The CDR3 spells CASSRHRSSTDTQYF. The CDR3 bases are TGTGCCAGCAGCCGCCACAGAAGTAGCACAGATACGCAGTATTTT.